This T cell receptor (beta chain) was recovered during a study of T cell responses to AZD1222 COVID-19 vaccine. Libraries were prepared by immunoSEQ multiplex PCR; TCRdb keeps only in-frame clonotypes and omits some of them. The sample yields roughly 150,000 clones, about nine tenths seen once. Comment on this clone: Its cognate antigen is unknown.

This CDR3 contains 14 residues. Germline trimming cut 3 bases from V and 5 bases from J; bases unmatched to any gene: 5. Germline V gives CDR1 SGHAT, CDR2 FQNNGV. General study results and limits: Close to half of spike-specific TCRs reportedly recognize unmutated variant regions. With dominance at 160-218 and 743-854, vaccine-associated CD4 TCRs spanned spike.

The source was peripheral blood, collected on day 0 of AZD1222 vaccination. The sequence derives from an adult in good health. The chain has TRBV11-2 and TRBJ2-5; TRBD1 agrees at 8 bases. This chain's CDR3 is CASSFTGGRETQYF. CDR3 nucleotide sequence: TGTGCCAGCAGCTTTACAGGGGGGCGGGAGACCCAGTACTTC.